Detailed here is one T cell receptor beta chain. At the DNA level, this CDR3 is encoded by other sequences in the same sample as well. Generated by immunoSEQ multiplex PCR, the TCRdb table keeps only in-frame clones and is missing some. The sample contains around 1.4 million clones, 97% to 99% of which appear only once. The sample belongs to a study of shared clonotypes between healthy human individuals. V was shortened by 3 bases and J by 4 bases, with 9 bases between the two germline ends. CDR3 size: 13 residues. Germline V gene data show CDR1 as SNHLY and CDR2 as FYNNEI. The chain is built from TRBV2 and TRBJ2-5; D is unresolved. The receptor was derived from a man aged 25 to 40 in good health. Sequenced input: naive CD4+ T cells sorted from blood. As for subset: CD45RA+ positively selected. The CDR3 nucleotides read TGTGCCAGCAGTGATTTACTGAGAGAGACCCAGTACTTC. It specifies CASSDLLRETQYF.